This is a list of T cell receptor beta chains from one sample in a study of blood T cell repertoires in COVID-19. Sequencing used immunoSEQ multiplex PCR; TCRdb keeps in-frame clones, though not all of them. The sample contains approximately 30,000 clones, more than 70% of which appear only once. Input material: peripheral blood. The receptors shown here come from a human donor in a cohort sampled during active COVID-19. The CDR3 runs from the conserved cysteine through the conserved F or W. A D gene is named only where the DNA matches it firmly. Only some rows state a clone size, as once, few, many or a class for expanded clones.

CDR3 protein | CDR3 DNA | V gene | clone size | J gene | D gene
CASSSRRINEAKLFF | TGTGCCAGCAGCTCCCGACGGATTAATGAGGCAAAACTGTTTTTT | TRBV13 | NA | TRBJ1-4 | NA
CASSEARTRAFF | TGTGCCAGCAGTGAAGCCCGAACGCGGGCTTTCTTT | TRBV6-1 | NA | TRBJ1-1 | NA
CASTEERGGKETQYF | TGTGCCAGCACGGAGGAGCGGGGGGGCAAAGAGACCCAGTACTTC | TRBV6-5 | NA | TRBJ2-5 | TRBD2
CASSVEGQQAGELFF | TGTGCCAGCAGCGTAGAGGGCCAACAGGCCGGGGAGCTGTTTTTT | TRBV9 | NA | TRBJ2-2 | NA
CASSTNRVENTGELFF | TGTGCCAGCAGTACGAACAGGGTAGAAAACACCGGGGAGCTGTTTTTT | TRBV7-2 | NA | TRBJ2-2 | NA
CASSLTEPPDTQYF | TGTGCCAGCAGCTTAACGGAGCCGCCAGATACGCAGTATTTT | TRBV7-3 | NA | TRBJ2-3 | NA
CSARGPYEQYF | TGCAGTGCTAGAGGGCCCTACGAGCAGTACTTC | TRBV20-1 | NA | TRBJ2-7 | NA
CASSQGQKNSPLHF | TGTGCCAGCAGCCAAGGACAGAAGAATTCACCCCTCCACTTT | TRBV3-1/TRBV3-2 | NA | TRBJ1-6 | NA
CASSAGSIGTDTQYF | TGTGCCAGCAGCGCCGGGAGTATCGGGACAGATACGCAGTATTTT | TRBV11-1 | NA | TRBJ2-3 | NA
CATKGSGSDTQYF | TGTGCCACCAAAGGCAGCGGGTCAGATACGCAGTATTTT | TRBV24-1 | NA | TRBJ2-3 | NA
CASSFQTGGAKNIQYF | TGTGCCAGCAGTTTCCAGACTGGTGGAGCCAAAAACATTCAGTACTTC | TRBV7-2 | NA | TRBJ2-4 | NA
CASSQTRLAGYNEQFF | TGTGCCAGCAGCCAAACGAGGCTAGCGGGCTACAATGAGCAGTTCTTC | TRBV11-2 | once | TRBJ2-1 | TRBD2
CASSFGTSGGYEQYF | TGTGCCAGCAGCTTCGGGACTAGCGGGGGATACGAGCAGTACTTC | TRBV7-2 | NA | TRBJ2-7 | TRBD2
CASSFDRANEQFF | TGTGCCAGCAGCTTCGACAGGGCCAATGAGCAGTTCTTC | TRBV7-9 | once | TRBJ2-1 | TRBD1
CASSRGYPYEQYF | TGTGCCAGTAGTCGAGGGTACCCCTACGAGCAGTACTTC | TRBV19 | NA | TRBJ2-7 | NA
CASSYSGQGNSYEQYF | TGTGCCAGCAGTTACTCGGGACAGGGAAACTCCTACGAGCAGTACTTC | TRBV6-2/TRBV6-3 | NA | TRBJ2-7 | TRBD1
CASSSPGTVAYEQYF | TGTGCCAGCAGTTCCCCCGGGACAGTAGCCTACGAGCAGTACTTC | TRBV6-6 | once | TRBJ2-7 | TRBD1
CSARIDEQYF | TGCAGTGCTAGAATCGACGAGCAGTACTTC | TRBV20-1 | NA | TRBJ2-7 | NA
CASSQTRTDVRGNTIYF | TGCGCCAGCAGCCAGACCCGGACAGACGTACGTGGAAACACCATATATTTT | TRBV4-1 | NA | TRBJ1-3 | NA
CASSSDTGFLHQPQHF | TGTGCCAGCAGTTCTGATACAGGGTTCCTCCATCAGCCCCAGCATTTT | TRBV28 | NA | TRBJ1-5 | NA
CASSQDRGGTPSKDTQYF | TGTGCCAGCAGCCAAGATCGCGGCGGGACCCCCTCGAAGGATACGCAGTATTTT | TRBV4-2 | NA | TRBJ2-3 | NA
CASSGQTPYEQYF | TGTGCCAGCAGCGGACAAACTCCCTACGAGCAGTACTTC | TRBV9 | NA | TRBJ2-7 | NA
CAISETRNEKLFF | TGTGCCATCAGTGAGACTCGTAATGAAAAACTGTTTTTT | TRBV10-3 | NA | TRBJ1-4 | NA
CASSARSGGTEAFF | TGTGCCAGCTCAGCAAGATCAGGGGGAACTGAAGCTTTCTTT | TRBV18 | NA | TRBJ1-1 | TRBD1
CASTSGTGRNSPLHF | TGTGCCAGCACTTCCGGGACAGGGCGTAATTCACCCCTCCACTTT | TRBV28 | once | TRBJ1-6 | TRBD1
CASSVLDSFNQPQHF | TGCGCCAGCAGCGTATTGGACAGTTTCAATCAGCCCCAGCATTTT | TRBV5-1 | few | TRBJ1-5 | NA
CASSLYSQATGKHEQYF | TGTGCCAGCAGTTTATACTCACAAGCGACAGGAAAGCACGAGCAGTACTTC | TRBV28 | once | TRBJ2-7 | NA
CASSLEVRVAGLRSYEQYF | TGTGCCAGCAGTTTAGAAGTCAGGGTGGCCGGACTACGCTCCTACGAGCAGTACTTC | TRBV28 | NA | TRBJ2-7 | NA
CASSNKGDTQYF | TGTGCCAGCAGCAATAAGGGGGATACGCAGTATTTT | TRBV28 | NA | TRBJ2-3 | NA
CASSLLLNTEAFF | TGTGCCAGCAGTCTACTCTTGAACACTGAAGCTTTCTTT | TRBV12-3/TRBV12-4 | NA | TRBJ1-1 | NA
CASSSRRGTEAFF | TGTGCCAGCAGCTCTCGAAGGGGGACTGAAGCTTTCTTT | TRBV11-3 | NA | TRBJ1-1 | NA
CASSSRRGYNEQFF | TGTGCCAGCAGCTCTAGAAGGGGCTACAATGAGCAGTTCTTC | TRBV6-6 | NA | TRBJ2-1 | NA
CASEKGQNQPQHF | TGTGCCAGCGAAAAAGGACAGAATCAGCCCCAGCATTTT | TRBV28 | NA | TRBJ1-5 | NA